These T cell receptor beta chains were read from a single sample in a study of T cells in Graves' hyperthyroidism and ophthalmopathy. One entry per CDR3 protein results from TCRdb running MiXCR on the multiplex PCR reads. The sample has 700,000 to 850,000 distinct CDR3 sequences; approximately 36% are singletons. The source material was blood. These receptor sequences come from a woman between 40 and 50 years old with Graves' hyperthyroidism. Each CDR3 is given with its conserved first and last residue. Fields, in order: V gene, D gene, clone size, J gene, CDR3 DNA, CDR3 protein. The D gene is left open where the match is weak. The size of a clone is reported for some rows only, either as once, few or many, or as a class for expanded clones.

>TRBV7-2|NA|NA|TRBJ1-6
TGTGCCAGCAGCCGGCGGGGGGGCAATAATTCACCCCTCCACTTT
CASSRRGGNNSPLHF
>TRBV12-3/TRBV12-4|NA|NA|TRBJ1-1
TGTGCCAGCAGTCGATGGGGGGCACACGAAGCTTTCTTT
CASSRWGAHEAFF
>TRBV11-2|NA|NA|TRBJ2-6
TGTGCCAGCAGCTCCCTGGGCGCCGCTGGGGCCAACGTCCTGACTTTC
CASSSLGAAGANVLTF
>TRBV6-1|TRBD2|NA|TRBJ2-5
TGTGCCAGCAGTTACGAGGGGCCCCGGGAGGCCCAGTACTTC
CASSYEGPREAQYF
>TRBV10-3|NA|NA|TRBJ2-7
TGTGCCATCCAAGGGCAGGGGATGGAGAATGAGCAGTACTTC
CAIQGQGMENEQYF
>TRBV5-1|TRBD1|NA|TRBJ1-1
TGCGCCAGCAGCCCACGCCCGACAGGGGCCGGCACTGAAGCTTTCTTT
CASSPRPTGAGTEAFF
>TRBV7-2|NA|many|TRBJ1-5
TGTGCCAGCAGCCCACAGGTTAATCAGCCCCAGCATTTT
CASSPQVNQPQHF
>TRBV12-3/TRBV12-4|NA|NA|TRBJ2-5
TGTGCCGGCAGTTTATACCAAGAGACCCAGTACTTC
CAGSLYQETQYF
>TRBV15|NA|NA|TRBJ2-2
TGTGCCACCAGCAGAGATTTACGGAGGCGCCCGAACACCGGGGAGCTGTTTTTT
CATSRDLRRRPNTGELFF
>TRBV20-1|NA|NA|TRBJ2-7
TGCAGTGCTTCAAGGACCGGGAGAGGCGAGCAGTACTTC
CSASRTGRGEQYF
>TRBV7-1|NA|once|TRBJ2-7
TGTGCCAGCAGCTCGAGCCCGGGAGAAACCTACGAGCAGTACTTC
CASSSSPGETYEQYF
>TRBV20-1|NA|many|TRBJ2-7
TGCAGTGCTAGGGACTTCTCCTACGAGCAGTACTTC
CSARDFSYEQYF
>TRBV12-3/TRBV12-4|TRBD1|NA|TRBJ1-3
TGTGCCAGCAGTTTTCCCCCACCCGGGACAGGGGGCGAAAACACCATATATTTT
CASSFPPPGTGGENTIYF
>TRBV14|NA|NA|TRBJ2-5
TGTGCCAGCAGCCAGCTCAGAGGGAATAGCGGCTTGCAAGAGACCCAGTACTTC
CASSQLRGNSGLQETQYF
>TRBV19|TRBD1|few|TRBJ1-1
TGTGCCAGTGCACCAGGGGGCGGCGCTGAAGCTTTCTTT
CASAPGGGAEAFF
>TRBV25-1|NA|NA|TRBJ1-1
TGTGCCAGCAGTGAAATGCGCACGGGCACTGAAGCTTTCTTT
CASSEMRTGTEAFF
>TRBV20-1|TRBD2|NA|TRBJ2-1
TGCAGTGCTAGGGAGCGGGGGGGGTACAATGAGCAGTTCTTC
CSARERGGYNEQFF
>TRBV7-9|NA|NA|TRBJ1-3
TGTGCCAGCAGCGGGCCAGGGGAGGACACCATATATTTT
CASSGPGEDTIYF